This is a list of T cell receptor beta chains from one sample in a study of cytomegalovirus exposure and HLA in healthy donors. The repertoire was sequenced with immunoSEQ multiplex PCR; TCRdb's copy has only in-frame clones and lacks some. This sample has 90,000 to 120,000 clones, with less than 85% found just once. The specimen sequenced was PBMCs. The receptors were gathered from a man aged 18 to 35 in good health and CMV-seronegative. Each CDR3 is given with its conserved first and last residue. The D gene is left open where the match is weak. Size is omitted from some rows. Given values are once, few, many or a class for expanded clones.

CDR3 DNA: TGCGCCAGCAGCTTGAGGGGGAGCTACGAGCAGTACTTC; CDR3 protein: CASSLRGSYEQYF; clone size: -; D gene: -; V gene: TRBV5-1; J gene: TRBJ2-7
CDR3 DNA: TGTGCCAGCAGACGGACTAGGGAGGGAGAGACCCAGTACTTC; CDR3 protein: CASRRTREGETQYF; clone size: -; D gene: TRBD2; V gene: TRBV6-1; J gene: TRBJ2-5
CDR3 DNA: TGCGCCAGCAGCTTGGAAACAGCAAATTCACCCCTCCACTTT; CDR3 protein: CASSLETANSPLHF; clone size: -; D gene: -; V gene: TRBV5-1; J gene: TRBJ1-6
CDR3 DNA: TGTGCCAGCAGACCCGGACAGGGGGTTCAGCCCCAGCATTTT; CDR3 protein: CASRPGQGVQPQHF; clone size: -; D gene: TRBD1; V gene: TRBV6-1; J gene: TRBJ1-5
CDR3 DNA: TGTGCCATCACGCAAAGAGCCGACAGCGCGAACACCGGGGAGCTGTTTTTT; CDR3 protein: CAITQRADSANTGELFF; clone size: -; D gene: -; V gene: TRBV10-3; J gene: TRBJ2-2
CDR3 DNA: TGTGCCAGCAGCTTACAGGGGCTGGGTCAGCCCCAGCATTTT; CDR3 protein: CASSLQGLGQPQHF; clone size: -; D gene: -; V gene: TRBV7-8; J gene: TRBJ1-5
CDR3 DNA: TGTGCCAGCAGCCAAGCTGGGACAGGGGGCGCAGAGCAGTACTTC; CDR3 protein: CASSQAGTGGAEQYF; clone size: -; D gene: TRBD1; V gene: TRBV4-2; J gene: TRBJ2-7
CDR3 DNA: TGTGCCAGCAACATAGGGACAGGGGTTTCACCCCTCCACTTT; CDR3 protein: CASNIGTGVSPLHF; clone size: -; D gene: TRBD1; V gene: TRBV27; J gene: TRBJ1-6
CDR3 DNA: TGTGCCAGTAGGGAACACCGGGAACCCTGTGGCTACACCTTC; CDR3 protein: CASREHREPCGYTF; clone size: -; D gene: -; V gene: TRBV19; J gene: TRBJ1-2
CDR3 DNA: TGTGCCAGCAGTCGAGACACACAAGAGACCCAGTACTTC; CDR3 protein: CASSRDTQETQYF; clone size: -; D gene: -; V gene: TRBV7-8; J gene: TRBJ2-5
CDR3 DNA: TGTGCCAGCAGCGAGGGACAGGCTGAGGGCTACACCTTC; CDR3 protein: CASSEGQAEGYTF; clone size: -; D gene: TRBD1; V gene: TRBV9; J gene: TRBJ1-2
CDR3 DNA: TGTGCCAGCAGCCCCCGTACGGCAGGCTCCCTGAACGCTTTCTTT; CDR3 protein: CASSPRTAGSLNAFF; clone size: once; D gene: -; V gene: TRBV7-9; J gene: TRBJ1-1
CDR3 DNA: TGTGCCAGCAGCTTGGACAGGGGAAACTACGAGCAGTACTTC; CDR3 protein: CASSLDRGNYEQYF; clone size: -; D gene: TRBD1; V gene: TRBV5-4; J gene: TRBJ2-7
CDR3 DNA: TGTGCCAGCAGCTTATTGGGGGCCCTGACTAGCGGGAGCTACAATGAGCAGTTCTTC; CDR3 protein: CASSLLGALTSGSYNEQFF; clone size: once; D gene: TRBD2; V gene: TRBV7-3; J gene: TRBJ2-1
CDR3 DNA: TGTGCCAGCAGCTTGTCGTTCTCAGATGAGCAGTTCTTC; CDR3 protein: CASSLSFSDEQFF; clone size: -; D gene: -; V gene: TRBV5-4; J gene: TRBJ2-1
CDR3 DNA: TGTGCCAGCAGCTTAGCGCGCGGGGGGGCCGGTGAGCAGTTCTTC; CDR3 protein: CASSLARGGAGEQFF; clone size: -; D gene: TRBD2; V gene: TRBV7-2; J gene: TRBJ2-1
CDR3 DNA: TGTGCCAGTAGTATCGGGACATTCAACACCGGGGAGCTGTTTTTT; CDR3 protein: CASSIGTFNTGELFF; clone size: -; D gene: -; V gene: TRBV19; J gene: TRBJ2-2
CDR3 DNA: TGTGCCAGCAGCAATGGACAGTGGACCTACGAGCAGTACTTC; CDR3 protein: CASSNGQWTYEQYF; clone size: -; D gene: -; V gene: TRBV11-2; J gene: TRBJ2-7
CDR3 DNA: TGTGCCAGCAGCGTAGTCGATAGCGGGCACAATGAGCAGTTCTTC; CDR3 protein: CASSVVDSGHNEQFF; clone size: -; D gene: TRBD2; V gene: TRBV9; J gene: TRBJ2-1
CDR3 DNA: TGTGCCAGCAGTGAAGGGTCGGGCTCCTACAATGAGCAGTTCTTC; CDR3 protein: CASSEGSGSYNEQFF; clone size: -; D gene: -; V gene: TRBV6-1; J gene: TRBJ2-1
CDR3 DNA: TGTGCCAGCAGCGTAAACAGGGTGGTCACTGAAGCTTTCTTT; CDR3 protein: CASSVNRVVTEAFF; clone size: -; D gene: -; V gene: TRBV5-4; J gene: TRBJ1-1
CDR3 DNA: TGTGCCAGCAGTTTCTCCGCTCGGAATTCACCCCTCCACTTT; CDR3 protein: CASSFSARNSPLHF; clone size: -; D gene: -; V gene: TRBV28; J gene: TRBJ1-6
CDR3 DNA: TGCGCCAGCAGCCAAGAAGATCGAGATTCACCCCTCCACTTT; CDR3 protein: CASSQEDRDSPLHF; clone size: few; D gene: -; V gene: TRBV4-3; J gene: TRBJ1-6
CDR3 DNA: TGTGCCAGCAGCTTACTAGCGGGGGGTTTCGATGAGCAGTTCTTC; CDR3 protein: CASSLLAGGFDEQFF; clone size: -; D gene: TRBD2; V gene: TRBV7-3; J gene: TRBJ2-1
CDR3 DNA: TGTGCCAGTAGTATAGGGTCGGGGGTTGAAGCTTTCTTT; CDR3 protein: CASSIGSGVEAFF; clone size: few; D gene: -; V gene: TRBV19; J gene: TRBJ1-1
CDR3 DNA: TGTGCCACCAGCAGAGGGGCGGGGTTCGGGGCCAACGTCCTGACTTTC; CDR3 protein: CATSRGAGFGANVLTF; clone size: -; D gene: -; V gene: TRBV15; J gene: TRBJ2-6
CDR3 DNA: TGTGCCAGCAGCGTGGGCACCTCCTACGAGCAGTACTTC; CDR3 protein: CASSVGTSYEQYF; clone size: -; D gene: -; V gene: TRBV6-5; J gene: TRBJ2-7
CDR3 DNA: TGTGCCAGCAGCTTCAGGGCAGGGTATGGCTACACCTTC; CDR3 protein: CASSFRAGYGYTF; clone size: -; D gene: -; V gene: TRBV5-6; J gene: TRBJ1-2
CDR3 DNA: TGCGCCAGCAGCTTGGGGGCCAATCCGTCCTATGAGCAGTTCTTC; CDR3 protein: CASSLGANPSYEQFF; clone size: -; D gene: -; V gene: TRBV5-1; J gene: TRBJ2-1
CDR3 DNA: TGTGCCAGCAGCCAACAGGGGGCGCTTGGAGAGACCCAGTACTTC; CDR3 protein: CASSQQGALGETQYF; clone size: -; D gene: TRBD1; V gene: TRBV28; J gene: TRBJ2-5
CDR3 DNA: TGTGCCAGTAGACCCTCAGGGGACTCACCCCTCCACTTT; CDR3 protein: CASRPSGDSPLHF; clone size: -; D gene: -; V gene: TRBV19; J gene: TRBJ1-6
CDR3 DNA: TGTGCCAGCAGTTTCGGGCAGGGGCGTAAAGGCTACACCTTC; CDR3 protein: CASSFGQGRKGYTF; clone size: -; D gene: -; V gene: TRBV28; J gene: TRBJ1-2
CDR3 DNA: TGTGCCATCAGACAACCGGGACAGGGGGCGGAGACCCAGTACTTC; CDR3 protein: CAIRQPGQGAETQYF; clone size: once; D gene: TRBD1; V gene: TRBV10-3; J gene: TRBJ2-5
CDR3 DNA: TGTGCCAGCGCGGGGGGCCGGGGTACGCAGTATTTT; CDR3 protein: CASAGGRGTQYF; clone size: -; D gene: TRBD2; V gene: TRBV7-9; J gene: TRBJ2-3
CDR3 DNA: TGTGCCAGCAGAGATACCGGGACAGTCTACGAGCAGTACTTC; CDR3 protein: CASRDTGTVYEQYF; clone size: -; D gene: TRBD1; V gene: TRBV2; J gene: TRBJ2-7